The rows below give T cell receptor beta chains drawn from one sample of a study of cytomegalovirus exposure and HLA in healthy donors. Only in-frame clones appear in the TCRdb table, and some are missing; sequencing was by immunoSEQ multiplex PCR. The sample records around 130,000 clones, around 70% being singletons. Sequences were obtained from PBMCs. Every receptor here comes from a man in his thirties or forties in good health and CMV-seronegative. The conserved cysteine and the conserved F or W are not part of the CDR3 here. The order of the fields is J gene, V gene, CDR3 length, CDR3 protein.

J gene: .
V gene: TRBV9
CDR3 length: 12
CDR3 protein: ASSVGGGWDEQY

J gene: TRBJ2-6
V gene: TRBV21-1
CDR3 length: 15
CDR3 protein: ASSGDREVSGANVLT

J gene: TRBJ1-5
V gene: TRBV4-3
CDR3 length: 13
CDR3 protein: ASSAQQGAGQPQH

J gene: TRBJ1-4
V gene: TRBV27
CDR3 length: 12
CDR3 protein: ASSPLGVNEKLF

J gene: TRBJ2-3
V gene: TRBV2
CDR3 length: 12
CDR3 protein: ASSENRGQDTQY

J gene: TRBJ1-1
V gene: TRBV7-9
CDR3 length: 12
CDR3 protein: ASSFKGNGLEAF

J gene: TRBJ2-2
V gene: TRBV4-3
CDR3 length: 13
CDR3 protein: ASSQGHQNTGELF

J gene: TRBJ1-2
V gene: TRBV28
CDR3 length: 13
CDR3 protein: ASIASVNGFYGYT

J gene: TRBJ2-1
V gene: TRBV7-3
CDR3 length: 14
CDR3 protein: ASSLEGARSYNEQF

J gene: TRBJ1-2
V gene: TRBV27
CDR3 length: 9
CDR3 protein: ASSLQVGYT

J gene: TRBJ2-7
V gene: TRBV2
CDR3 length: 11
CDR3 protein: ASSEEMGGEQY

J gene: TRBJ1-3
V gene: TRBV4-3
CDR3 length: 16
CDR3 protein: ASSQDTLTGGSGNTIY

J gene: TRBJ1-3
V gene: TRBV6-1
CDR3 length: 12
CDR3 protein: ASRRDRDGNTIY

J gene: TRBJ2-7
V gene: TRBV30
CDR3 length: 12
CDR3 protein: AWSVGYRGYEQY

J gene: TRBJ2-1
V gene: TRBV6-5
CDR3 length: 12
CDR3 protein: ASSVAGSYNEQF

J gene: TRBJ2-3
V gene: TRBV13
CDR3 length: 13
CDR3 protein: ASSPQGQSTDTQY

J gene: TRBJ2-7
V gene: TRBV29-1
CDR3 length: 14
CDR3 protein: SVAGTGENTRNEQY

J gene: TRBJ2-1
V gene: TRBV18
CDR3 length: 17
CDR3 protein: ASSPLPSGGLSSYNEQF

J gene: TRBJ2-2
V gene: TRBV19
CDR3 length: 13
CDR3 protein: ASSLGLGLPGELF

J gene: TRBJ2-3
V gene: TRBV9
CDR3 length: 14
CDR3 protein: ASSVAGTRGLDTQY

J gene: TRBJ2-7
V gene: TRBV29-1
CDR3 length: 13
CDR3 protein: SVEDPEAFNYEQY

J gene: TRBJ2-1
V gene: TRBV30
CDR3 length: 10
CDR3 protein: AWRDRHNEQF

J gene: TRBJ1-1
V gene: TRBV19
CDR3 length: 11
CDR3 protein: ASSPMGTGEAF

J gene: TRBJ1-1
V gene: TRBV30
CDR3 length: 11
CDR3 protein: AWTAGGGTEAF

J gene: TRBJ1-2
V gene: TRBV13
CDR3 length: 13
CDR3 protein: ASSPRTGDYYGYT

J gene: TRBJ1-2
V gene: TRBV7-8
CDR3 length: 13
CDR3 protein: ASASVLPAGYGYT

J gene: TRBJ2-7
V gene: TRBV6-5
CDR3 length: 12
CDR3 protein: ASSYSRGSDEQY

J gene: TRBJ2-3
V gene: TRBV30
CDR3 length: 13
CDR3 protein: AWRQTGFHTDTQY

J gene: TRBJ2-7
V gene: TRBV6-1
CDR3 length: 10
CDR3 protein: ASRPAGDEQY

J gene: TRBJ2-7
V gene: TRBV27
CDR3 length: 12
CDR3 protein: ASRPLAGVGEQY

J gene: TRBJ2-3
V gene: TRBV6-4
CDR3 length: 13
CDR3 protein: ASSDSSGHTDTQY

J gene: TRBJ2-7
V gene: TRBV5-1
CDR3 length: 11
CDR3 protein: ASSLLWEYEQY

J gene: TRBJ1-4
V gene: TRBV5-1
CDR3 length: 14
CDR3 protein: ASSTRTGSTNEKLF

J gene: TRBJ2-7
V gene: TRBV28
CDR3 length: 13
CDR3 protein: ATVGSGKSSYEQY

J gene: TRBJ1-4
V gene: TRBV7-2
CDR3 length: 13
CDR3 protein: ASSLVRQRNEKLF